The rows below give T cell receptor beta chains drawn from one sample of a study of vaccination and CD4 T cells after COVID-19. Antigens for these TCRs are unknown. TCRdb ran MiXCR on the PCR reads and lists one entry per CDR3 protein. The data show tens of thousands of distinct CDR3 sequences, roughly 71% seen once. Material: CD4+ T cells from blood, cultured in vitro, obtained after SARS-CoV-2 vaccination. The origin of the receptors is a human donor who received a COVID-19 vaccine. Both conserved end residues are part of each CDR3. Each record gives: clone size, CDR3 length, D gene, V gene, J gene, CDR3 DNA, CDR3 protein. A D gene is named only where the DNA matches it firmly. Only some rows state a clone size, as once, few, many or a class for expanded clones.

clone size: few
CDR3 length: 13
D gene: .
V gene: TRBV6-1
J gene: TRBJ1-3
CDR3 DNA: TGTGCCAGCAGTCTACAGCCTGGAAACACCATATATTTT
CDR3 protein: CASSLQPGNTIYF

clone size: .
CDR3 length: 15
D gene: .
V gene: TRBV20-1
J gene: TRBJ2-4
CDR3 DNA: TGCAGTGCTAGAGAACCCGGGGGAGCCAAAAACATTCAGTACTTC
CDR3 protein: CSAREPGGAKNIQYF

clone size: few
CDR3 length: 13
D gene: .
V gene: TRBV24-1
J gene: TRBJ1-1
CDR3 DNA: TGTGCCACTTCGGGGGGATCGAACACTGAAGCTTTCTTT
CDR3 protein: CATSGGSNTEAFF

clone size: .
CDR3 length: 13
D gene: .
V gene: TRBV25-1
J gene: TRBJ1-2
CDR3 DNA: TGTGCCAGCAGTGAATGGGCAGTCTATGGCTACACCTTC
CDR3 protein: CASSEWAVYGYTF

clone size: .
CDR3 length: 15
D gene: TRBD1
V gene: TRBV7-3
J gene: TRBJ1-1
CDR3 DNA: TGTGCCAGCAGCTTAGCGGGACAGGGGGTAGCTGAAGCTTTCTTT
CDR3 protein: CASSLAGQGVAEAFF

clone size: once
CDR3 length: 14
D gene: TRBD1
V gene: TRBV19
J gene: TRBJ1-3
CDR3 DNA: TGTGCCAGTAAACAGGGGTGGACTGGAAACACCATATATTTT
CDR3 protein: CASKQGWTGNTIYF

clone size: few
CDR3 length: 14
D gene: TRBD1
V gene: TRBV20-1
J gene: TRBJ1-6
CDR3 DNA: TGCAGTGCCGGCCGGGACAGGGGTAGGTCACCCCTCCACTTT
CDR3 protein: CSAGRDRGRSPLHF

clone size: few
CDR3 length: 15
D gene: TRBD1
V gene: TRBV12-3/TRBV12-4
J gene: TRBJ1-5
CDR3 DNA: TGTGCCAGCAGGGGACAGGGATATAGCAATCAGCCCCAGCATTTT
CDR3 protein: CASRGQGYSNQPQHF

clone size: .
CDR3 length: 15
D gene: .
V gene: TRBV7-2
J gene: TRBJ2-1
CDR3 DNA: TGTGCCAGCAGCTTAGACTCTGGGGCCTACAATGAGCAGTTCTTC
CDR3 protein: CASSLDSGAYNEQFF

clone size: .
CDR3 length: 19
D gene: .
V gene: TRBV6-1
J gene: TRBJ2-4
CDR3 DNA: TGTGCCAGCAGTAAACAAGGTTCTCTTAGGGGCCTAACCAAAAACATTCAGTACTTC
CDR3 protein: CASSKQGSLRGLTKNIQYF

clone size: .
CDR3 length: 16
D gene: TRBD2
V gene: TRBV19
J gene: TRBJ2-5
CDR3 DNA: TGTGCCAGTAGTACCGGACTAGCGGGGTGGCAAGAGACCCAGTACTTC
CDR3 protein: CASSTGLAGWQETQYF

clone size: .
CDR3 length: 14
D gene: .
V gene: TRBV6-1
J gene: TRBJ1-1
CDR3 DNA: TGTGCCAGCAGTAACAGCGGAGGGCCCACTGAAGCTTTCTTT
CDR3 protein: CASSNSGGPTEAFF

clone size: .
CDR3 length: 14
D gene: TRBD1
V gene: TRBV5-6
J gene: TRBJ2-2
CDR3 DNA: TGTGCCAGCAGCTTGGTACAGGGGGCCGGGGAGCTGTTTTTT
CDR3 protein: CASSLVQGAGELFF

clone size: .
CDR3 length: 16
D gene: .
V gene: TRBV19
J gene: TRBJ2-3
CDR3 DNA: TGTGCCAGTAGCTCCCAGGGCGGGGGCCGCACAGATACGCAGTATTTT
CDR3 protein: CASSSQGGGRTDTQYF

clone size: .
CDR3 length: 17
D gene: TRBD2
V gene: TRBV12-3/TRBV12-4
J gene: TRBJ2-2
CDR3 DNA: TGTGCCAGCAGTCTAATAGCGGGATCCCTCGAGTTCGGGGAGCTGTTTTTT
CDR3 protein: CASSLIAGSLEFGELFF

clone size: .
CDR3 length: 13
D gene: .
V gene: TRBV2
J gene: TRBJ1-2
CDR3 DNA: TGTGCCAGCAGTGAAGGAAGAGGGGCCGCCTACACCTTC
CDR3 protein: CASSEGRGAAYTF

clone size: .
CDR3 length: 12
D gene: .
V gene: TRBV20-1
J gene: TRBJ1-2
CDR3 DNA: TGCAGTGCCATCGGGAGTGACTATGGCTACACCTTC
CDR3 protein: CSAIGSDYGYTF

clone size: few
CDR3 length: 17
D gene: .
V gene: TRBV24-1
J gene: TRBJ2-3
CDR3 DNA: TGTGCCACCAGTGACCCCCCACGAGGTAGGAGCACAGATACGCAGTATTTT
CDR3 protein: CATSDPPRGRSTDTQYF

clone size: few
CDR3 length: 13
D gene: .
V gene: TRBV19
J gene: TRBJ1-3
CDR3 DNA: TGTGCCAGTACCCCTTCCTCTGGAAACACCATATATTTT
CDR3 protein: CASTPSSGNTIYF

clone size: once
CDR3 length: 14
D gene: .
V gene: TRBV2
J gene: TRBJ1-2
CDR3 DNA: TGTGCCAGCAGTGAAATTCGGGAGCAGGATGGCTACACCTTC
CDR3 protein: CASSEIREQDGYTF

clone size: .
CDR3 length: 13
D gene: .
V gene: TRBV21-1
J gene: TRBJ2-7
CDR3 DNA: TGTGCCAGCAGCAAAGCCGGGGGTTACGAGCAGTACTTC
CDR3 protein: CASSKAGGYEQYF

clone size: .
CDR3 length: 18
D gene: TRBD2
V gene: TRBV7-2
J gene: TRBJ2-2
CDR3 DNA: TGTGCCAGCAGCTTAAGGGCTCTGAGACTAGCGGGGAACGGGGAGCTGTTTTTT
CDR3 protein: CASSLRALRLAGNGELFF

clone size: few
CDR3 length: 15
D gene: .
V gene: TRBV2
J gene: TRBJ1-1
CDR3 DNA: TGTGCCAGCAGTGATTGGGGACGGTCTAACACTGAAGCTTTCTTT
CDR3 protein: CASSDWGRSNTEAFF